This TCR beta chain was sequenced for a study of blood T cell repertoires in COVID-19. Sequencing was performed with immunoSEQ multiplex PCR; in TCRdb, only in-frame clones are kept and a portion is missing. Counted here are about 140,000 clones, less than 90% occurring once; the ten biggest clones make up 2.5% to 3%. This receptor was taken from a human donor with COVID-19, enrolled during active disease. The donor label of this sample is uncertain. Sequenced sample: peripheral blood.

CDR3 nucleotide sequence: TGTGCCAGCAGCGTAGGGCGTGGGACAGGGAATTCACCCCTCCACTTT. It codes for CASSVGRGTGNSPLHF. The genes are TRBV9 and TRBJ1-6; TRBD1 matches 9 bases. J lost 7 bases, V lost 0 bases, and 5 bases had no gene match. Germline-derived CDR1 and CDR2 are SGDLS and YYNGEE. The CDR3 is made up of 16 amino acids.